These 4 T cell receptor beta chains originate from one sample sequenced in a study of T cell clonality in common variable immunodeficiency. This table comes from immunoSEQ multiplex PCR, and its TCRdb copy is limited to in-frame clones, with some not included. The sample is made up of 50,000 to 60,000 clones, none counted only once. The sequenced sample was peripheral blood mononuclear cells. All receptors derive from a person aged 18-70 years in good health.

This clone was counted at least ten times. The read ends 3 residues before the CDR3 terminus; that terminus is restored from the germline J gene. This chain links TRBV7-9 with TRBJ1-2, with 10 bases matching TRBD1. There are 15 residues in the CDR3. Per germline, CDR1 SEHNR and CDR2 FQNEAQ (reference sequence). The V and J ends lost 5 bases and 4 bases, in that order; junction bases with no gene match: 7. The CDR3 DNA, read in part, is TGTGCCAGCAGCCCACCCCGGACAGGGGGCTATGGC. Amino acid sequence: CASSPPRTGGYG. The entire CDR3 is CASSPPRTGGYGYTF.

This clone has ten or more counts. The read ends 3 residues early relative to the CDR3; the germline J gene fills the gap. This chain links TRBV11-2 with TRBJ1-2; possible D gene TRBD1, 6 bases. The CDR3 length is 13 residues. In germline, CDR1 is SGHAT, CDR2 FQNNGV. V lost 3 bases and J lost 3, with 8 bases in between. The sequenced CDR3 bases are TGTGCCAGCAGCTTGGACAGTTACTATGGC. Translating it yields CASSLDSYYG. The CDR3 reads in full as CASSLDSYYGYTF.

This clone was recorded many times. Sequencing ends 3 residues short of the CDR3 end; the germline J gene provides the rest. The chain combines TRBV5-1 with TRBJ2-3; 7 bases line up with TRBD2. Germline CDR1 reads SGHRS; CDR2 reads YFSETQ. The CDR3 spans 16 residues. The covered CDR3 bases are TGCGCCAGCAGCTTGGAGTGGGGACTACCCAGTGTGACG. Protein product: CASSLEWGLPSVT. The complete CDR3 sequence is CASSLEWGLPSVTQYF.

Ten or more counts support this clone. The CDR3 is cut off 3 residues early in the read; its end comes from the germline J gene. The genes are TRBV20-1 and TRBJ2-1, with D possibly matching TRBD2 (5 bases). Trimming cost V 6 bases and J 8 bases, with 26 bases left between them. CDR3 length equals 16 residues. In germline, CDR1 is DFQATT, CDR2 SNEGSKA (reference sequence). The CDR3 here is CSANEIARLAGHEQFF. The sequenced part of the CDR3 DNA is TGCAGTGCCAACGAAATCGCCCGCCTAGCAGGCCATGAG.